This T cell receptor beta chain was captured in a study of blood T cells in healthy people across ages. About 10 milliliters of peripheral blood were drawn from each donor into EDTA-treated tubes. Each sample had at least 7 million PBMCs isolated. Per sample, extraction of total RNA gave at least 5.5 micrograms in every case. Between the trimmed V and J ends, which lost 3 bases and 2 bases, there was a span of 5 bases. The CDR3 runs to 13 residues. This clonotype was counted at least ten times. For the second PCR, which ran for 7 to 11 cycles, a sample-barcoded 5' primer and a J-beta primer mix were used. TCRdb reprocessed the 5' RACE reads with MiXCR, giving one entry per CDR3 protein. The data hold around 1.5 million distinct CDR3 sequences, with roughly 30% observed a single time.

This chain joins TRBV12-3 or TRBV12-4 and TRBJ2-1, with D hard to call. Specimen: blood. This TCR was recovered from a woman aged 25 to 45 in good health. Here the CDR3 reads CASSFSTYNEQFF. The CDR3 DNA reads as TGTGCCAGCAGTTTTTCTACCTACAATGAGCAGTTCTTC.